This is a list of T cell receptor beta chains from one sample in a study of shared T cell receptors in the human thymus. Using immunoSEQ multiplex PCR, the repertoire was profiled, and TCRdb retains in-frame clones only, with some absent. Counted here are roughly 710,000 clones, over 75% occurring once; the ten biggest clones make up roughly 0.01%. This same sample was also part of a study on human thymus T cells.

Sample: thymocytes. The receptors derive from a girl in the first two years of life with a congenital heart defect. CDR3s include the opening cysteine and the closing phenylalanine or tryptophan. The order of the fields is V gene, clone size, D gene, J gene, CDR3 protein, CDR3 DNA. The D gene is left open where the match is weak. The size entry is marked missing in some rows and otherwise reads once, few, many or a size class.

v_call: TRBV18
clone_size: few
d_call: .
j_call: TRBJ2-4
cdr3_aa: CASSRDTKNIQYF
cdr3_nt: TGTGCCAGCTCACGGGACACCAAAAACATTCAGTACTTC

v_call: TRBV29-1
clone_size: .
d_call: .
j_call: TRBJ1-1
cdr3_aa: CSVGRNTEAFF
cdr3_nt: TGCAGCGTTGGCAGGAACACTGAAGCTTTCTTT

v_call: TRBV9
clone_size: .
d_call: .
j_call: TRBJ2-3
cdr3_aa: CASSAHLGLDTQYF
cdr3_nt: TGTGCCAGCAGCGCCCACCTCGGACTTGATACGCAGTATTTT

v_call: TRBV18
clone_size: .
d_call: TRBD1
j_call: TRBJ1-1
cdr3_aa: CASSPPCVTGGDTEAFF
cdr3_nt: TGTGCCAGCTCACCACCGTGCGTCACAGGGGGTGACACTGAAGCTTTCTTT

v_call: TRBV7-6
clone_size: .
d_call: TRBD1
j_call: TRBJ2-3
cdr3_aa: CASSAARTGAATDTQYF
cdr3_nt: TGTGCCAGCAGCGCAGCTCGGACAGGGGCCGCCACAGATACGCAGTATTTT

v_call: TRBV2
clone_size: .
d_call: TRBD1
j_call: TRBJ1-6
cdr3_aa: CAGQAGQRNSPLHF
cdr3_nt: TGTGCCGGACAGGCGGGACAGAGGAATTCACCCCTCCACTTT

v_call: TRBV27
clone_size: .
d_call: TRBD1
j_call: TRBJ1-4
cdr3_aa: CASSLKTGGVATNEKLFF
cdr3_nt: TGTGCCAGCAGTTTAAAGACAGGGGGTGTTGCAACTAATGAAAAACTGTTTTTT

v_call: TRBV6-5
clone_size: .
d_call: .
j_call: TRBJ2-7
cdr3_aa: CASSPRSEQYF
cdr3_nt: TGTGCCAGCAGCCCGCGCTCCGAGCAGTACTTC

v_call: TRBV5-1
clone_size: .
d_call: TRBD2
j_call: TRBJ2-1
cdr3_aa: CASRRLAGSREQFF
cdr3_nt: TGCGCCAGCAGGCGACTAGCGGGGTCACGAGAGCAGTTCTTC

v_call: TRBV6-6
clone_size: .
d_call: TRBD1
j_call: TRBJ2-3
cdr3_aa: CASSDRGHTDTQYF
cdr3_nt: TGTGCCAGCAGTGACAGGGGACACACAGATACGCAGTATTTT

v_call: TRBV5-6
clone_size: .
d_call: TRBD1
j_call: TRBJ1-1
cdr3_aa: CASSLAWTGAEAFF
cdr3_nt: TGTGCCAGCAGCTTGGCCTGGACAGGAGCTGAAGCTTTCTTT

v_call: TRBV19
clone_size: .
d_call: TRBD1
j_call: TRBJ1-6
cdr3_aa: CASSRTGSSASPLHF
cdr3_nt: TGTGCCAGTAGCAGGACAGGCTCTTCAGCTTCACCCCTCCACTTT

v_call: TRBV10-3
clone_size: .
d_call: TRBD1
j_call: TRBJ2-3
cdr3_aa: CAISGTGVDTDTQYF
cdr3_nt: TGTGCCATCAGTGGGACAGGGGTGGACACAGATACGCAGTATTTT

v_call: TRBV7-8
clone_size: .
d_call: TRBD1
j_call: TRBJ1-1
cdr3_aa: CASSLTDRGTEAFF
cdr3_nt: TGTGCCAGCAGCCTAACCGACAGGGGCACTGAAGCTTTCTTT

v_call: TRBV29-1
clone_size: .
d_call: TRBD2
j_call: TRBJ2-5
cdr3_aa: CSVGGLAGETQYF
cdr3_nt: TGCAGCGTTGGGGGACTAGCGGGGGAGACCCAGTACTTC

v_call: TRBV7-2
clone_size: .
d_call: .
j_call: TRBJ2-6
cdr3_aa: CASSSGGGGGSGANVLTF
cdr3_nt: TGTGCCAGCAGCTCCGGTGGGGGCGGGGGCTCTGGGGCCAACGTCCTGACTTTC

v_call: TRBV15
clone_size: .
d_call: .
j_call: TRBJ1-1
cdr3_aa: CATSRVPVKGDTEAFF
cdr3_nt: TGTGCCACCAGCAGAGTACCGGTCAAGGGGGACACTGAAGCTTTCTTT

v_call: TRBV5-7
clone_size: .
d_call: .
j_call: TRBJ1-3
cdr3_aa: CASSTYQFWGNTIYF
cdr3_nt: TGTGCCAGCAGCACGTATCAGTTCTGGGGAAACACCATATATTTT

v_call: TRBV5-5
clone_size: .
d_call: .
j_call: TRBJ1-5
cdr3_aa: CASSLGRGQPQHF
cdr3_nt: TGTGCCAGCAGCTTAGGGAGAGGTCAGCCCCAGCATTTT

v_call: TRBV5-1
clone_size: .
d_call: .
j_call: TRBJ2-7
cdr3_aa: CASSLQVEPSYEQYF
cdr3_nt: TGCGCCAGCAGCTTGCAAGTGGAGCCCTCCTACGAGCAGTACTTC

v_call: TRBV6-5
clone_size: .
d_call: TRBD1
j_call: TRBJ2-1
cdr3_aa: CASTRDREQFF
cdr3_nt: TGTGCCAGCACCCGGGACAGGGAACAGTTCTTC

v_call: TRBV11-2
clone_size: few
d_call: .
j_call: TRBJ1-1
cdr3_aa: CASSFQGLGDEAFF
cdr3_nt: TGTGCCAGCAGCTTTCAGGGGCTTGGGGACGAAGCTTTCTTT

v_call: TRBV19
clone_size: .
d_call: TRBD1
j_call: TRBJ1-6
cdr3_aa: CAPTLRRGQGSSPLHF
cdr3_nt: TGTGCCCCTACTTTAAGGCGGGGACAGGGTTCTTCACCCCTCCACTTT

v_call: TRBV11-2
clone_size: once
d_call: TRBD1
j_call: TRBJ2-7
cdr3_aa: CASSFRQGGRYEQYF
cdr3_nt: TGTGCCAGCAGCTTCCGACAGGGGGGCAGATACGAGCAGTACTTC

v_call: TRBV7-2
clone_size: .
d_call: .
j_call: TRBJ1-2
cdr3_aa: CASSLELAGVDYGYTF
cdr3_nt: TGTGCCAGCAGCTTAGAGCTCGCGGGGGTAGACTATGGCTACACCTTC

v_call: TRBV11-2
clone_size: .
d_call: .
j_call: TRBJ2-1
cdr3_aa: CASPQEGRTFF
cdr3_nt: TGTGCCAGCCCGCAGGAGGGACGTACGTTCTTC

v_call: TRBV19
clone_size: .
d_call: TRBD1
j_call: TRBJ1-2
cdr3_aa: CASGGQGGGYTF
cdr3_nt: TGTGCCAGTGGAGGACAGGGGGGAGGCTACACCTTC

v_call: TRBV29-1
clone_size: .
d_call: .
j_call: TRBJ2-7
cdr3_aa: CSVGPQGTEQYF
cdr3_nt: TGCAGCGTTGGACCCCAGGGAACCGAGCAGTACTTC

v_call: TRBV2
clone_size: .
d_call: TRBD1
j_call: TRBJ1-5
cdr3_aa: CASSEDRGGQPQHF
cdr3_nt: TGTGCCAGCAGTGAGGACAGGGGCGGTCAGCCCCAGCATTTT

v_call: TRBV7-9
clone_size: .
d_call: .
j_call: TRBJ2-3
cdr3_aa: CASSFRETDTQYF
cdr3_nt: TGTGCCAGCAGCTTCCGGGAAACAGATACGCAGTATTTT

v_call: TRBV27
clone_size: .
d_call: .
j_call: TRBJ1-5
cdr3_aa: CASSSKRPAPQHF
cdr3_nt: TGTGCCAGCAGTTCGAAGAGGCCCGCGCCCCAGCATTTT

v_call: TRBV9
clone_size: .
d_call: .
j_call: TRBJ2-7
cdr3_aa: CASSGDTGLGEQYF
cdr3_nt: TGTGCCAGCAGCGGAGATACAGGGCTGGGGGAGCAGTACTTC

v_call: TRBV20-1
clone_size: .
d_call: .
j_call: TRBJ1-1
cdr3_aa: CSARDLTEAFF
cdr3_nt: TGCAGTGCTAGAGATCTCACTGAAGCTTTCTTT

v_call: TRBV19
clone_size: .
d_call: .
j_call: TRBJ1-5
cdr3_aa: CASSMGEGTLNSNQPQHF
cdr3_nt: TGTGCCAGTAGTATGGGTGAGGGAACTCTAAATAGCAATCAGCCCCAGCATTTT

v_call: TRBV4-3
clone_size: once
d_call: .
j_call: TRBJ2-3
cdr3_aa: CASSQDLARSTDTQYF
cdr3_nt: TGCGCCAGCAGCCAAGATTTGGCCAGGTCGACAGATACGCAGTATTTT

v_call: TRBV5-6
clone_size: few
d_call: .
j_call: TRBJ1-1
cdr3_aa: CASSLTVNTEAFF
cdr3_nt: TGTGCCAGCAGCCTTACAGTGAACACTGAAGCTTTCTTT

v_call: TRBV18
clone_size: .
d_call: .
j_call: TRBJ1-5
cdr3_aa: CASSREIQEDRRNQPQHF
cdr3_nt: TGTGCCAGCTCACGGGAAATTCAAGAAGACAGGCGAAATCAGCCCCAGCATTTT

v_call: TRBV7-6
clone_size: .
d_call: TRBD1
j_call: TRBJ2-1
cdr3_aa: CASSSWDSNEQFF
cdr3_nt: TGTGCCAGCAGCAGTTGGGACAGCAATGAGCAGTTCTTC

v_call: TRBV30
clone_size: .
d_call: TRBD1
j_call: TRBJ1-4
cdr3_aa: CAWSCDRGINEKLFF
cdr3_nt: TGTGCCTGGAGTTGCGACAGGGGGATTAATGAAAAACTGTTTTTT

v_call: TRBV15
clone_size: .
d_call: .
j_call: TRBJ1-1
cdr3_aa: CATSLATRGAEAFF
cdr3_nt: TGTGCCACCAGCCTCGCCACTCGCGGGGCTGAAGCTTTCTTT

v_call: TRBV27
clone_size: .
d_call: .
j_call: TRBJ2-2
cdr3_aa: CASRETPKNTNTGELFF
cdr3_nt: TGTGCCAGCAGAGAGACTCCTAAGAACACAAACACCGGGGAGCTGTTTTTT

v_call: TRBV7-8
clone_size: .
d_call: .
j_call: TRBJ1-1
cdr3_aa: CASSLESWQGDVAEAFF
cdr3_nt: TGTGCCAGCAGCTTAGAGTCATGGCAGGGCGACGTGGCTGAAGCTTTCTTT